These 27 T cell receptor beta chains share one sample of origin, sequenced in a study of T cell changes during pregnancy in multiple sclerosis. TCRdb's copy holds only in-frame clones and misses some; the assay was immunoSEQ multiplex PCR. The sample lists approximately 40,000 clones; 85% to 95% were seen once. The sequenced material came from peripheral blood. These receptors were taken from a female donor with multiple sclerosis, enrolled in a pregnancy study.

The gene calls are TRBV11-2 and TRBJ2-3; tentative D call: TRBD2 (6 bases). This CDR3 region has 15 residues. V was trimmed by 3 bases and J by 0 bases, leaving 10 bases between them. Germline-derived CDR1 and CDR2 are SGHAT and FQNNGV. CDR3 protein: CASSLRDASTDTQYF. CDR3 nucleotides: TGTGCCAGCAGCTTGCGGGACGCAAGCACAGATACGCAGTATTTT. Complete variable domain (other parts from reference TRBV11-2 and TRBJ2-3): EAGVAQSPRYKIIEKRQSVAFWCNPISGHATLYWYQQILGQGPKLLIQFQNNGVVDDSQLPKDRFSAERLKGVDSTLKIQPAKLEDSAVYLCASSLRDASTDTQYFGPGTRLTVL.

The CDR3 region has the DNA TGTGCCAGCAGCTCGGGACTAGCCAAACAAGAGACCCAGTACTTC. Translating it yields CASSSGLAKQETQYF. The V gene is TRBV5-4, the J gene TRBJ2-5; 9 bases fit TRBD2. Germline V lookup: CDR1 SGHNT, CDR2 YYREEE (reference sequence). The CDR3 runs 15 residues. J gave up 2 bases and V 3 bases, and 5 bases lay outside the gene matches. Filled out from reference TRBV5-4 and TRBJ2-5, the complete variable domain reads ETGVTQSPTHLIKTRGQQVTLRCSSQSGHNTVSWYQQALGQGPQFIFQYYREEENGRGNFPPRFSGLQFPNYSSELNVNALELDDSALYLCASSSGLAKQETQYFGPGTRLLVL.

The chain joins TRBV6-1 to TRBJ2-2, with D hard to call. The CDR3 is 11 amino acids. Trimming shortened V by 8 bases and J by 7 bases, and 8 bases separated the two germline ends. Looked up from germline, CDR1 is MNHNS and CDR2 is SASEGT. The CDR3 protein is CASDGLGELFF. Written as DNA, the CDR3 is TGTGCCAGCGATGGTCTCGGGGAGCTGTTTTTT.

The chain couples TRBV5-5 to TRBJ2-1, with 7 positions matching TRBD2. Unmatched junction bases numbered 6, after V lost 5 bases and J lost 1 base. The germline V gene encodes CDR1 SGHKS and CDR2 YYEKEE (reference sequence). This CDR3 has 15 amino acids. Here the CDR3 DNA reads TGTGCCAGCAGTTGGGATAGCGGGTCCTACAATGAGCAGTTCTTC. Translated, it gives CASSWDSGSYNEQFF.

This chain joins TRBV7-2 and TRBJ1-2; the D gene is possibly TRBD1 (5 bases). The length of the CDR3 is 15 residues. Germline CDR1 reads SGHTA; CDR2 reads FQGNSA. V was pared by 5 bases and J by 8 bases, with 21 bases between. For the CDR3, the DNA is TGTGCCAGCAGCGAGACCGGGACTTCAGCGGGAGGCTACACCTTC. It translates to CASSETGTSAGGYTF.

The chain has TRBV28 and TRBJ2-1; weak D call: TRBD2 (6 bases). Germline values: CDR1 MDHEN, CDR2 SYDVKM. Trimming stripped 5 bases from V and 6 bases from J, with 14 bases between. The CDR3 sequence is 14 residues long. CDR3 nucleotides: TGTGCCAGCAGTACCCCGGGAGCGATCAATGAGCAGTTCTTC. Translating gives CASSTPGAINEQFF.

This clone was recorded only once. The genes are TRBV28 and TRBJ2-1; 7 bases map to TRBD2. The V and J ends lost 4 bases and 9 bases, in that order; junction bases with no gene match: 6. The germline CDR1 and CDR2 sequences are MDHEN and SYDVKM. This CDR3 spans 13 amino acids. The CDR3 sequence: CASSSTWGGEQFF. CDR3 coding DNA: TGTGCCAGCAGTTCAACCTGGGGGGGTGAGCAGTTCTTC.

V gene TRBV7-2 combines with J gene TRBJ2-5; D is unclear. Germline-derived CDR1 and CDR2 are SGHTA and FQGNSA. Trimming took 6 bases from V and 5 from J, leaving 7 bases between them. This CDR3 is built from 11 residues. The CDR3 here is CASSFHETQYF. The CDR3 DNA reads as TGTGCCAGCAGTTTTCATGAGACCCAGTACTTC.

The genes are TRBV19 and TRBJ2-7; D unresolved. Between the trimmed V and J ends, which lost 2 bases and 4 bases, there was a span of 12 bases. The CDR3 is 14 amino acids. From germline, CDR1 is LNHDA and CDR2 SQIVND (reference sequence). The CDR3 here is CASSIRTVDYEQYF. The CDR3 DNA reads TGTGCCAGTAGTATACGAACAGTTGATTACGAGCAGTACTTC.

CDR3 DNA: TGTGCCAGCAGCTTGGGCCTTGACAGGGATTATGGCTACACCTTC. Its translation is CASSLGLDRDYGYTF. The rearrangement uses TRBV5-5 and TRBJ1-2, with 7 bases fitting TRBD1. J gave up 5 bases and V 0 bases, and 7 bases lay outside the gene matches. The length of the CDR3 is 15 residues. Germline V gene sequence: CDR1 SGHKS, CDR2 YYEKEE (reference sequence).

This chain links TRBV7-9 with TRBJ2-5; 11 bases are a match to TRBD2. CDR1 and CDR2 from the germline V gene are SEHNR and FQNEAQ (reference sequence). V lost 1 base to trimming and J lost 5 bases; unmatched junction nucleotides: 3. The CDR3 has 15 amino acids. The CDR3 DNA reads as TGTGCCAGCAGCTTAGAACTAGCGGGAGTTGAGACCCAGTACTTC. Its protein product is CASSLELAGVETQYF.

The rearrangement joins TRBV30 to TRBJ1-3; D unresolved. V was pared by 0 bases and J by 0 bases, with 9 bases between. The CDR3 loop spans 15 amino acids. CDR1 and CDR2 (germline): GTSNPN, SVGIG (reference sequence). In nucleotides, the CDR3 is TGTGCCTGGAGTGTAGAACAGACCTCTGGAAACACCATATATTTT. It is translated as CAWSVEQTSGNTIYF.

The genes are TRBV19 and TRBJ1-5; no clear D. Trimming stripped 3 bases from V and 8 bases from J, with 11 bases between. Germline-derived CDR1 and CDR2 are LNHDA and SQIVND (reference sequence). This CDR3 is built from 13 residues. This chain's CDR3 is CASSMDGREPQHF. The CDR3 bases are TGTGCCAGTAGTATGGATGGGCGGGAGCCCCAGCATTTT.

CDR3 region: CASSFAGAQETQYF. The CDR3, as DNA: TGTGCCAGCAGCTTCGCCGGGGCACAAGAGACCCAGTACTTC. The V gene is TRBV7-2, the J gene TRBJ2-5, with D perhaps given as TRBD1 or TRBD2 (5 bases each). Germline V gives CDR1 SGHTA, CDR2 FQGNSA. This CDR3 contains 14 residues. Trimming left V 3 bases short and J 2 bases short, with 10 bases between.

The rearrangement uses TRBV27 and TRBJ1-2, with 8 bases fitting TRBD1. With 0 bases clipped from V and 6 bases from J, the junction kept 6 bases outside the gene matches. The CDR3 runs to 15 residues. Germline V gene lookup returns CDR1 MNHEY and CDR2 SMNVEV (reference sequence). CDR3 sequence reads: CASSLSNRGSDGYTF. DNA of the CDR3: TGTGCCAGCAGTTTATCTAACAGGGGGAGCGATGGCTACACCTTC.

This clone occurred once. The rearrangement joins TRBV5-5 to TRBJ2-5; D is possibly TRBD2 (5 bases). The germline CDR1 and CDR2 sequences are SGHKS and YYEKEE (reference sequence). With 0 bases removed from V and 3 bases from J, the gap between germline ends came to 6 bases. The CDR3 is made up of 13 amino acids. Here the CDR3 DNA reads TGTGCCAGCAGCTTGGGAGGGAAAGAGACCCAGTACTTC. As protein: CASSLGGKETQYF.

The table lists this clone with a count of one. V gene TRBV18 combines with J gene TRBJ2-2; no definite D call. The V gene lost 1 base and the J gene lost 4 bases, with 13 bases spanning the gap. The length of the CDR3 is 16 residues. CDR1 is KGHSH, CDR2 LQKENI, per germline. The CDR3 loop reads CASSPQAGRTTGELFF. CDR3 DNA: TGTGCCAGCTCACCACAGGCAGGACGGACCACCGGGGAGCTGTTTTTT.

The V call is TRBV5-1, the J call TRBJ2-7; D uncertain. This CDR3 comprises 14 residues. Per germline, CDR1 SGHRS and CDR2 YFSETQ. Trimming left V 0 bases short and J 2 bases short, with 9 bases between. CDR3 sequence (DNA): TGCGCCAGCAGCTTGGGGGGTCGGACCTACGAGCAGTACTTC. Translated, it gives CASSLGGRTYEQYF.

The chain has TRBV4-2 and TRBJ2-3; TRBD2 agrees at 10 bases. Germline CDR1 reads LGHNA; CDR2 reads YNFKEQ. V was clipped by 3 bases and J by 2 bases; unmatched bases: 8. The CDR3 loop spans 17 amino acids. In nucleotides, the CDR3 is TGTGCCAGCAGCCAGGCGGTGCTAGCGGGGGTCACAGATACGCAGTATTTT. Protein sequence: CASSQAVLAGVTDTQYF.

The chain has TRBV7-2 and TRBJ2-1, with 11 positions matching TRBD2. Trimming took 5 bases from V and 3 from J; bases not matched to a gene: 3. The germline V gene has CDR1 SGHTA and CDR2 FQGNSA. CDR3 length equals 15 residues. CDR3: CASSMGTSGYNEQFF. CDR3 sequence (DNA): TGTGCCAGCAGCATGGGGACTAGCGGCTACAATGAGCAGTTCTTC.

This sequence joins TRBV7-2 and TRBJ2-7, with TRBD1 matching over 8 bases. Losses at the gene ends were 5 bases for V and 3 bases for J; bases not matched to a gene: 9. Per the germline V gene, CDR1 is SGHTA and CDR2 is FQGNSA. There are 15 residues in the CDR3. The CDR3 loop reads CASSPPDRVFYEQYF. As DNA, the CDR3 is TGTGCCAGCAGCCCCCCGGACAGGGTGTTCTACGAGCAGTACTTC.

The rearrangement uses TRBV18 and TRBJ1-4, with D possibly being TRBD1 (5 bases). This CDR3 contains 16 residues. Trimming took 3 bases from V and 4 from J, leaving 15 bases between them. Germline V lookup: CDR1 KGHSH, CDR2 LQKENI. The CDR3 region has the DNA TGTGCCAGCTCACCGACACCTGGGGGTCGTAATGAAAAACTGTTTTTT. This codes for CASSPTPGGRNEKLFF.

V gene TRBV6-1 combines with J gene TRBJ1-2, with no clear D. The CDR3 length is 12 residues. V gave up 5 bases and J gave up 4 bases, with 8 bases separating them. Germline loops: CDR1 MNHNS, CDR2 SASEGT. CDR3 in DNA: TGTGCCAGCAGTACAGCAGTCTATGGCTACACCTTC. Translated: CASSTAVYGYTF.

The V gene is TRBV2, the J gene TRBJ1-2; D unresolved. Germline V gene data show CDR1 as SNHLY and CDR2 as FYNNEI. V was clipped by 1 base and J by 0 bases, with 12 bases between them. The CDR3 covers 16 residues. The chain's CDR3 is CASSEDSQYSNYGYTF. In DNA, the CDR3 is TGTGCCAGCAGTGAAGATTCCCAATACTCTAACTATGGCTACACCTTC.

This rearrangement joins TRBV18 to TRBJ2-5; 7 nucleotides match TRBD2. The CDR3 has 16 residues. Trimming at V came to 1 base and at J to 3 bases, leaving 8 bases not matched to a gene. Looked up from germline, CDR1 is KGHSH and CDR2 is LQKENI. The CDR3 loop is CASSPRLAETKETQYF. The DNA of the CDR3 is TGTGCCAGCTCACCACGGCTAGCGGAAACTAAAGAGACCCAGTACTTC.

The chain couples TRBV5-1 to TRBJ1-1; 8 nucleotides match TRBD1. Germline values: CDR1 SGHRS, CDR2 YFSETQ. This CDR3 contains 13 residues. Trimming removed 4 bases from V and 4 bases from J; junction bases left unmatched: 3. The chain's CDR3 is CASSQQGGTEAFF. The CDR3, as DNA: TGCGCCAGCAGCCAACAGGGGGGCACTGAAGCTTTCTTT.

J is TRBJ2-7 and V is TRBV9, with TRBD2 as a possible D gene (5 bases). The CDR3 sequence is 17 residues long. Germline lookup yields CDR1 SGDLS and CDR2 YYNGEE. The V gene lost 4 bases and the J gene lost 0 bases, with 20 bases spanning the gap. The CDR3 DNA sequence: TGTGCCAGCAGCCTCTCATCTTCACTAGTGAGCTCCTACGAGCAGTACTTC. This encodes CASSLSSSLVSSYEQYF. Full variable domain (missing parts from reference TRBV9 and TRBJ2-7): DSGVTQTPKHLITATGQRVTLRCSPRSGDLSVYWYQQSLDQGLQFLIQYYNGEERAKGNILERFSAQQFPDLHSELNLSSLELGDSALYFCASSLSSSLVSSYEQYFGPGTRLTVT.